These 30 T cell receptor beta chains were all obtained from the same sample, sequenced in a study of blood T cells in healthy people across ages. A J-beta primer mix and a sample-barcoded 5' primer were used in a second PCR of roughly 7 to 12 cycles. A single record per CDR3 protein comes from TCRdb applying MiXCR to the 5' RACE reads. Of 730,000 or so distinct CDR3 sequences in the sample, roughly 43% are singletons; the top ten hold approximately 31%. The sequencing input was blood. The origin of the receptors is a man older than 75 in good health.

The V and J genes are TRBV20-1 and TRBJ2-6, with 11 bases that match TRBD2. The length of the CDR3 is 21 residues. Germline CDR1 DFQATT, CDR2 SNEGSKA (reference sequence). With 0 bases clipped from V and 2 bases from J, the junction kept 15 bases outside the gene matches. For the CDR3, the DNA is TGCAGTGCTAGAGATAGTCATCTAGCGGGAGGAGTTCACCCTGGGGCCAACGTCCTGACTTTC. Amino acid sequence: CSARDSHLAGGVHPGANVLTF.

The CDR3 loop reads CSVALTSGYNEQFF. The CDR3 DNA reads TGCAGCGTTGCGCTGACTAGCGGATACAATGAGCAGTTCTTC. The chain joins TRBV29-1 to TRBJ2-1; 9 bases fit TRBD2. Germline V gene data show CDR1 as SQVTM and CDR2 as ANQGSEA. The CDR3 covers 14 residues. V was clipped by 4 bases and J by 4 bases; unmatched bases: 5.

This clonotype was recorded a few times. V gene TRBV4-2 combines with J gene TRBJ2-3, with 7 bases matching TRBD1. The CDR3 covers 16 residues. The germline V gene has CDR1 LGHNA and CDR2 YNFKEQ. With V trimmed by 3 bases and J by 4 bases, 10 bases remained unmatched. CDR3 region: CASSHQTGQGPDTQYF. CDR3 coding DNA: TGTGCCAGCAGCCACCAGACAGGGCAAGGGCCAGATACGCAGTATTTT.

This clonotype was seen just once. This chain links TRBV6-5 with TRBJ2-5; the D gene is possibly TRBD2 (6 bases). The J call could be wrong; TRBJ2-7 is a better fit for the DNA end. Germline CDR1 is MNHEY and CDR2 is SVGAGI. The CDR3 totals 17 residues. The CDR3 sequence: CASSYSRVAGQPYEQYF. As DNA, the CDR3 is TGTGCCAGCAGTTACTCGAGGGTGGCGGGGCAACCCTACGAGCAGTACTTC.

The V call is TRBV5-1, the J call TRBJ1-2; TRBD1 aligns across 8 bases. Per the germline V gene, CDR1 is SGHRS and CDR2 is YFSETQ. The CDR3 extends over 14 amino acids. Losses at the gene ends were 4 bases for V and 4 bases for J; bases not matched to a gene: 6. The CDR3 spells CASSIGQGGYGYTF. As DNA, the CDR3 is TGCGCCAGCAGCATTGGACAGGGCGGCTATGGCTACACCTTC.

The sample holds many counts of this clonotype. DNA of the CDR3: TGCGCCAGCAGCTTTGGGACAGGGAATGAAAAACTGTTTTTT. Its protein product is CASSFGTGNEKLFF. The genes are TRBV5-1 and TRBJ1-4; 9 bases are shared with TRBD1. Germline V gene data show CDR1 as SGHRS and CDR2 as YFSETQ. This CDR3 has 14 residues. V was clipped by 2 bases and J by 5 bases; unmatched bases: 1.

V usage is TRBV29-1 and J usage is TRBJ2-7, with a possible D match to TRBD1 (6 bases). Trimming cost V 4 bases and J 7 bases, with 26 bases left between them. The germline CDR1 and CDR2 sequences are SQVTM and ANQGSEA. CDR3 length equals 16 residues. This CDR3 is CSVVHRADSSYNEQYF. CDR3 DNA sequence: TGCAGCGTTGTGCACAGGGCAGACAGCTCCTACAATGAGCAGTACTTC.

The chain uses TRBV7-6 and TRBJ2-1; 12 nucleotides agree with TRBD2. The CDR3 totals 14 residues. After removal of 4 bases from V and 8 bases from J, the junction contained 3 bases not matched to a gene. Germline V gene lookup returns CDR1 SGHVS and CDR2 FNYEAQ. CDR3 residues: CASSSRTSGDEQFF. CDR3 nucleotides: TGTGCCAGCAGCTCCAGGACTAGCGGGGATGAGCAGTTCTTC. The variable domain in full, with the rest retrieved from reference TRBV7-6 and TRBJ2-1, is GAGVSQSPRYKVTKRGQDVALRCDPISGHVSLYWYRQALGQGPEFLTYFNYEAQQDKSGLPNDRFSAERPEGSISTLTIQRTEQRDSAMYRCASSSRTSGDEQFFGPGTRLTVL.

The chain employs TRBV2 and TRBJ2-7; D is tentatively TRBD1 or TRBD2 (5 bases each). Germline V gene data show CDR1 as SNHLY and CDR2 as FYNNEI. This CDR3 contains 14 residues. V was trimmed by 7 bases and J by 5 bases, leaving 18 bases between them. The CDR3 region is CASNALPGPNEQYF. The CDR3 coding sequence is TGTGCCAGCAATGCTTTACCGGGGCCGAACGAGCAGTACTTC.

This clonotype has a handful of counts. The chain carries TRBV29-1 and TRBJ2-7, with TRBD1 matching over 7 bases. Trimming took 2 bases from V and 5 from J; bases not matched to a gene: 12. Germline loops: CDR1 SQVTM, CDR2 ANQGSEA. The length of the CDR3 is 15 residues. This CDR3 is CSVELPSDRLNEQYF. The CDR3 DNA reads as TGCAGCGTTGAACTCCCCTCGGACAGGCTCAACGAGCAGTACTTC.

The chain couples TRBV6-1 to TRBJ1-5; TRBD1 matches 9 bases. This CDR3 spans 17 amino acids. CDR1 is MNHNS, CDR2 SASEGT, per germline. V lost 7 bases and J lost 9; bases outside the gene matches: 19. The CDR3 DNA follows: TGTGCCAGCAAGCCGGGACAGGGAGCGAGTACAACGGGGCCCCAGCATTTT. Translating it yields CASKPGQGASTTGPQHF.

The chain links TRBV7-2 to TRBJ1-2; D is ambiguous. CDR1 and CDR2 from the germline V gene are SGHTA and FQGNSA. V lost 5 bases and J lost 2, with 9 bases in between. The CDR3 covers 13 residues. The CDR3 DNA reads TGTGCCAGCAGCGACGACGGAAACTATGGCTACACCTTC. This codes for CASSDDGNYGYTF.

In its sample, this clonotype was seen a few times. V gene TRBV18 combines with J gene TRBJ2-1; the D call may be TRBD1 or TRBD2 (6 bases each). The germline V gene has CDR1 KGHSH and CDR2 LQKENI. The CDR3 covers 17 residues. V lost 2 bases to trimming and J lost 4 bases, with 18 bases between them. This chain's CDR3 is CASSPRGAASGYNEQFF. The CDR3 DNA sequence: TGTGCCAGCTCACCAAGGGGGGCGGCATCGGGTTACAATGAGCAGTTCTTC. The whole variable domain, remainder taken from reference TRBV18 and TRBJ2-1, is NAGVMQNPRHLVRRRGQEARLRCSPMKGHSHVYWYRQLPEEGLKFMVYLQKENIIDESGMPKERFSAEFPKEGPSILRIQQVVRGDSAAYFCASSPRGAASGYNEQFFGPGTRLTVL.

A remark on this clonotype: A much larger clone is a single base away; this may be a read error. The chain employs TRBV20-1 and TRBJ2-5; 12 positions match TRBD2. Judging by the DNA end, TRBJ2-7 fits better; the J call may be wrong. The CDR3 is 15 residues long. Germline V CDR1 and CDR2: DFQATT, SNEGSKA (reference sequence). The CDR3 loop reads CSAGDRLAGEYEQYF. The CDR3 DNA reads TGCAGTGCTGGAGACCGACTAGCGGGAGAGTACGAGCAGTACTTC.

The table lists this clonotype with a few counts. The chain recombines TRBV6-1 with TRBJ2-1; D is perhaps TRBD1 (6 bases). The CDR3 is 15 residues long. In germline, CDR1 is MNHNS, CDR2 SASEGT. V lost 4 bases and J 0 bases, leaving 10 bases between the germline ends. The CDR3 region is CASSVSGASYNEQFF. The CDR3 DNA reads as TGTGCCAGCAGTGTTTCAGGGGCCTCCTACAATGAGCAGTTCTTC.

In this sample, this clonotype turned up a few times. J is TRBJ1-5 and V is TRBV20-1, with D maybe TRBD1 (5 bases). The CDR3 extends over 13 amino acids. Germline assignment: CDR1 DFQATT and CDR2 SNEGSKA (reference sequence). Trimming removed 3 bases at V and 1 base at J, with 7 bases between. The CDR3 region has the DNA TGCAGTGCTAGCGACAGAAGCAATCAGCCCCAGCATTTT. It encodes CSASDRSNQPQHF.

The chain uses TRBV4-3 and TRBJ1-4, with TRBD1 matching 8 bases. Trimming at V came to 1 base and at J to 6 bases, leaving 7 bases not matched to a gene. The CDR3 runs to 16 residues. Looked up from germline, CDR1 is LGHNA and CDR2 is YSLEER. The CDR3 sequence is CASSQVDRGNDEKLFF. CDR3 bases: TGCGCCAGCAGCCAAGTAGACAGGGGAAATGATGAAAAACTGTTTTTT.

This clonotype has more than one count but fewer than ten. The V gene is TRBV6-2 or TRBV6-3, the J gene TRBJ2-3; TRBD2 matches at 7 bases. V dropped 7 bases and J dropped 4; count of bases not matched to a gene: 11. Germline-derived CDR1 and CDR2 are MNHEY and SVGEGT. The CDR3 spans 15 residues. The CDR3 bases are TGTGCCAGCACAAACAGACTAGCCGCGGCAGATACGCAGTATTTT. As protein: CASTNRLAAADTQYF.

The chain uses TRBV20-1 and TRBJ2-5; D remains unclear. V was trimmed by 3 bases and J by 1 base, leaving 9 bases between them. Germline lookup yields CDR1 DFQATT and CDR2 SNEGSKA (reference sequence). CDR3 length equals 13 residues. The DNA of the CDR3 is TGCAGTGCTAGCGGGCAACTCCAAGAGACCCAGTACTTC. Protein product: CSASGQLQETQYF.

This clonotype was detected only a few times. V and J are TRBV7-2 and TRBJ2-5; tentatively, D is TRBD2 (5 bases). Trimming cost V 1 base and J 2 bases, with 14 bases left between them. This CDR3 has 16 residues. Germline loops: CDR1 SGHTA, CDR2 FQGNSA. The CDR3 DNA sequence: TGTGCCAGCAGCTTAGTAGGGCTAGCTGCACAAGAGACCCAGTACTTC. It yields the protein CASSLVGLAAQETQYF.

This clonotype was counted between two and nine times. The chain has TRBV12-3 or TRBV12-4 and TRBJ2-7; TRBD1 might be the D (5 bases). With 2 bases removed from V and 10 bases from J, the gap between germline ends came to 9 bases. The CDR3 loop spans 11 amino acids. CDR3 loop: CASSLLGRQYF. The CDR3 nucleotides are TGTGCCAGCAGTTTATTGGGGCGCCAGTACTTC.

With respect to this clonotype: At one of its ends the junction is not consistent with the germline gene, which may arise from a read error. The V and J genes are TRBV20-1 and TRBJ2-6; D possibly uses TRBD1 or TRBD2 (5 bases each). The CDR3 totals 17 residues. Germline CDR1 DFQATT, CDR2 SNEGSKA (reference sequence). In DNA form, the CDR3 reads TGCAGTGCCCATCAGTTGGGGGTAGAATCTGGGACCAACGTCCTGACTTTC. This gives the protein CSAHQLGVESGTNVLTF.

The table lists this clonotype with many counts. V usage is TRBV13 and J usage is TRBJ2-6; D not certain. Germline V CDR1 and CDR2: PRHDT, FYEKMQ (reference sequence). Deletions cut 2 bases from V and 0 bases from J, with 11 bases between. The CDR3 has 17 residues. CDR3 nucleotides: TGTGCCAGCAGCTTATCTCACACCCGCTCTGGGGCCAACGTCCTGACTTTC. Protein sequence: CASSLSHTRSGANVLTF.

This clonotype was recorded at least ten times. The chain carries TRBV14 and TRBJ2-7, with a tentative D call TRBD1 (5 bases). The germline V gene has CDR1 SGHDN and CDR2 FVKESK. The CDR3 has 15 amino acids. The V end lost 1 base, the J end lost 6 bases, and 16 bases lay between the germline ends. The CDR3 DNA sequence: TGTGCCAGCAGCCAAGTTCAGGGCTGGATGGGCGAGCAGTACTTC. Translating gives CASSQVQGWMGEQYF.

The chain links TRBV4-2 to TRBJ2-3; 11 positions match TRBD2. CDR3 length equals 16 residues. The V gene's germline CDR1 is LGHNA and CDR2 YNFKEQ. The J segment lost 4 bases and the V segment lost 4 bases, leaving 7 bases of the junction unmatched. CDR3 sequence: CASSPSSGRSADTQYF. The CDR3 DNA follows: TGTGCCAGCAGCCCTTCTAGCGGGAGGAGTGCAGATACGCAGTATTTT.

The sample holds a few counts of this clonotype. This chain's CDR3 is CASWAGPLKETQYF. In nucleotides, the CDR3 is TGTGCCAGCTGGGCGGGACCTCTGAAAGAGACCCAGTACTTC. This chain connects TRBV6-2 or TRBV6-3 to TRBJ2-5; D possibly corresponds to TRBD2 (6 bases). Germline loops: CDR1 MNHEY, CDR2 SVGEGT. This CDR3 is built from 14 residues. Trimming took 8 bases from V and 3 from J, leaving 16 bases between them.

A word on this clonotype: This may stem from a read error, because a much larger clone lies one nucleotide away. As DNA, the CDR3 is TGTGCCAGCAGCTTTGGCGCTCGGGCGTATGGGGCCAACGTCCTGACTTTC. This encodes CASSFGARAYGANVLTF. The chain carries TRBV7-2 and TRBJ2-6; D call uncertain. V lost 3 bases, J lost 3 bases, and 15 bases lay in between. Germline V gene sequence: CDR1 SGHTA, CDR2 FQGNSA. The CDR3 totals 17 residues.

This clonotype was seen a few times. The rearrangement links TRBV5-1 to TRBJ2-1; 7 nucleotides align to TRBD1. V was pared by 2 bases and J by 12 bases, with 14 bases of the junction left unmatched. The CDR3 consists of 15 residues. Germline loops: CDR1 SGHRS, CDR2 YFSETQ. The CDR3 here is CASSLGDRAPYGQFF. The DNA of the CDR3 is TGCGCCAGCAGCTTAGGAGACAGGGCCCCTTATGGGCAGTTCTTC. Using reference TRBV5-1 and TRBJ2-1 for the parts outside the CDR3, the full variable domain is KAGVTQTPRYLIKTRGQQVTLSCSPISGHRSVSWYQQTPGQGLQFLFEYFSETQRNKGNFPGRFSGRQFSNSRSEMNVSTLELGDSALYLCASSLGDRAPYGQFFGPGTRLTVL.

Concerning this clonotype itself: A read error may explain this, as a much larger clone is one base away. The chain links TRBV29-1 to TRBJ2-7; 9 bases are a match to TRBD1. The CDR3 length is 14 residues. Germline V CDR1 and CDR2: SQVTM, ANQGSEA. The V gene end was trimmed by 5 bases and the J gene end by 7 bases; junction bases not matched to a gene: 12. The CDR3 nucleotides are TGCAGCGTTACCGGGACAGGGAGTCCAAGTGAGCAGTACTTC. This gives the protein CSVTGTGSPSEQYF.

The CDR3: CSVERGAYEQYF. DNA for the CDR3: TGCAGCGTTGAAAGGGGAGCCTACGAGCAGTACTTC. The chain recombines TRBV29-1 with TRBJ2-5, with D perhaps given as TRBD1 or TRBD2 (5 bases each). With the DNA end fitting TRBJ2-7 better, the J assignment may be wrong. Germline V gives CDR1 SQVTM, CDR2 ANQGSEA. The CDR3 spans 12 residues.